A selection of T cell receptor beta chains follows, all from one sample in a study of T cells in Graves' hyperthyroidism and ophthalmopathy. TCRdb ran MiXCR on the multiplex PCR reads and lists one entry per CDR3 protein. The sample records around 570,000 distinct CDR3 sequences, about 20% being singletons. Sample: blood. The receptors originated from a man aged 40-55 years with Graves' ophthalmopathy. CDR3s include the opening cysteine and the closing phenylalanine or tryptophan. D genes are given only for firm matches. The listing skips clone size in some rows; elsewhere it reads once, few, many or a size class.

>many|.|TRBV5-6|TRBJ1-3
CASSLESGNTIYF
TGTGCCAGCAGCTTAGAGTCTGGAAACACCATATATTTT
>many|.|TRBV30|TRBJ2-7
CAWSVRVLYEQYF
TGTGCCTGGAGTGTACGGGTGTTGTACGAGCAGTACTTC
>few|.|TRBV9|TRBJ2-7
CASSVLGDSYEQYF
TGTGCCAGCAGCGTACTCGGGGACTCCTACGAGCAGTACTTC
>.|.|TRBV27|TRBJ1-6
CASGFGGRNSPLHF
TGTGCCAGCGGATTTGGCGGTAGGAATTCACCCCTCCACTTT
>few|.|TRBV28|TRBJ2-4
CASSSPGFIQYF
TGTGCCAGCAGTTCACCGGGTTTCATTCAGTACTTC
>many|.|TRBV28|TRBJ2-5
CASSFNGPGARQTQYF
TGTGCCAGCAGTTTTAACGGGCCGGGAGCGCGCCAGACCCAGTACTTC
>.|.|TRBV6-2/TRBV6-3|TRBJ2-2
CASSYSEIAGAKFWGNTGELFF
TGTGCCAGCAGTTACTCGGAAATAGCAGGGGCTAAGTTTTGGGGGAACACCGGGGAGCTGTTTTTT
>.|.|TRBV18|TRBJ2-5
CASSPEAGSRGETQYF
TGTGCCAGCTCACCGGAAGCAGGGTCACGAGGAGAGACCCAGTACTTC
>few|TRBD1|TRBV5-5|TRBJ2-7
CASSSDRGVSYEQYF
TGTGCCAGCAGCTCCGACAGGGGGGTATCCTACGAGCAGTACTTC
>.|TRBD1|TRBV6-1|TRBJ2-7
CASSSSDRGSYEQYF
TGTGCCAGCAGTAGTTCGGACAGGGGTAGCTACGAGCAGTACTTC
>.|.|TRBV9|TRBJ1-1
CASNPGTAEAFF
TGTGCCAGCAACCCCGGGACTGCTGAAGCTTTCTTT
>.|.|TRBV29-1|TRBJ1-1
CSAVQGWNTEAFF
TGCAGCGCTGTACAGGGATGGAACACTGAAGCTTTCTTT
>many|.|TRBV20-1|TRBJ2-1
CSARFAYRTYNEQFF
TGCAGTGCTAGATTTGCGTACAGAACCTACAATGAGCAGTTCTTC
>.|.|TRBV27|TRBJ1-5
CASSLISHSNQPQHF
TGTGCCAGCAGTTTAATCTCCCATAGCAATCAGCCCCAGCATTTT
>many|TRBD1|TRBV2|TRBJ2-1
CASRWGTGPYNEQFF
TGTGCCAGCAGGTGGGGGACAGGTCCCTACAATGAGCAGTTCTTC
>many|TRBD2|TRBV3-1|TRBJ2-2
CASSQDGTSAGELFF
TGTGCCAGCAGCCAAGACGGGACTAGCGCAGGGGAGCTGTTTTTT
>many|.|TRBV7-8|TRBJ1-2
CASSLGGEGWGYTF
TGTGCCAGCAGCTTAGGCGGGGAAGGATGGGGCTACACCTTC
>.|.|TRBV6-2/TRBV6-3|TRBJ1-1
CASSYGRWSGTEAFF
TGTGCCAGCAGTTACGGGCGGTGGTCGGGCACTGAAGCTTTCTTT
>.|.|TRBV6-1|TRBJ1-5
CASSEGGTKNQPQHF
TGTGCCAGCAGTGAAGGGGGGACAAAGAATCAGCCCCAGCATTTT
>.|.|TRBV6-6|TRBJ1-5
CASSYDRKPQHF
TGTGCCAGCAGTTACGATCGTAAACCCCAGCATTTT
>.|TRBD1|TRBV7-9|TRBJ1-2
CACSTGGGGYTF
TGTGCCTGCAGCACAGGGGGGGGCGGCTACACCTTC
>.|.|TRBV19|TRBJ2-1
CASSPNLLPYNEQFF
TGTGCCAGTAGTCCCAATTTGCTCCCCTACAATGAGCAGTTCTTC
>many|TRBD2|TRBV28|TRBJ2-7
CASNPAGVYEQYF
TGTGCCAGCAACCCAGCGGGGGTTTACGAGCAGTACTTC
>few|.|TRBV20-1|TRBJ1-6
CSARDIAYNSPLHF
TGCAGTGCTAGAGATATCGCTTATAATTCACCCCTCCACTTT
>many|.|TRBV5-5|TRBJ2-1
CASSLAGTNEQFF
TGTGCCAGCAGCTTGGCCGGCACAAATGAGCAGTTCTTC
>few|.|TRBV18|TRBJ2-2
CASSPEAVPGELFF
TGTGCCAGCTCACCAGAAGCGGTTCCCGGGGAGCTGTTTTTT
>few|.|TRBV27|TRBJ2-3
CASSLIGSTDTQYF
TGTGCCAGCAGTTTAATAGGTAGCACAGATACGCAGTATTTT
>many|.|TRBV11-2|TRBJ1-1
CASSLGVRPNTEAFF
TGTGCCAGCAGCTTAGGTGTCAGGCCGAACACTGAAGCTTTCTTT
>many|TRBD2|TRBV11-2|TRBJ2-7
CASSSNAGGSYEQYF
TGTGCCAGCAGTTCTAACGCGGGGGGCAGTTACGAGCAGTACTTC
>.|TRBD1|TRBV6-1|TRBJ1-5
CASGGQGAHQPQHF
TGTGCCAGCGGAGGACAGGGGGCACATCAGCCCCAGCATTTT
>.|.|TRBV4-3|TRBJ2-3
CASSLRAGTDTQYF
TGCGCCAGCAGCCTGAGGGCCGGCACAGATACGCAGTATTTT
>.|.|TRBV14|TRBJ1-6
CASSWGTRNSPLHF
TGTGCCAGCAGCTGGGGTACCAGGAATTCACCCCTCCACTTT
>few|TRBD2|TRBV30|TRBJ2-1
CAWNPSGIYNEQFF
TGTGCCTGGAATCCTAGCGGGATATACAATGAGCAGTTCTTC
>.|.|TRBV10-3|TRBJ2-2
CASSEAVNGELFF
TGTGCCAGCAGTGAAGCCGTGAACGGGGAACTGTTTTTT
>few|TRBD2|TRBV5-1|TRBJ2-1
CASSISSGIGGNEQFF
TGCGCCAGCAGCATTTCTAGCGGGATAGGAGGCAATGAGCAGTTCTTC
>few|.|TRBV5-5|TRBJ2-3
CASSFGGSSTDTQYF
TGTGCCAGCAGCTTTGGGGGTTCTAGCACAGATACGCAGTATTTT
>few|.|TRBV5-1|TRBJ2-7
CASSPTGGSSYEQYF
TGCGCCAGCAGCCCCACCGGAGGTAGCTCCTACGAGCAGTACTTC
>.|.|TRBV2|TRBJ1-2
CASTEAGPSDYGYTF
TGTGCCAGCACTGAAGCGGGACCCTCTGACTATGGCTACACCTTC
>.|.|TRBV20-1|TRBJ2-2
CSARVPFRTGTNTGELFF
TGCAGTGCTAGAGTTCCATTCCGGACCGGAACGAACACCGGGGAGCTGTTTTTT
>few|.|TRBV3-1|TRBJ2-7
CASSQALGGFDEQYF
TGTGCCAGCAGCCAAGCCCTAGGAGGGTTCGACGAGCAGTACTTC
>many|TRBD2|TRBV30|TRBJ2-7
CAWRMSGAYEQYF
TGTGCCTGGAGGATGAGCGGGGCCTACGAGCAGTACTTC
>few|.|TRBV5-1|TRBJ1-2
CASSLQAGQADGYTF
TGCGCCAGCAGCTTGCAGGCAGGGCAGGCTGACGGCTACACCTTC
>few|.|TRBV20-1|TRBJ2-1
CSAMPQGPYNEQFF
TGCAGTGCTATGCCCCAGGGGCCCTACAATGAGCAGTTCTTC
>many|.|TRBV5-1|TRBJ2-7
CASSFDYEQYF
TGCGCCAGCAGCTTTGATTACGAGCAGTACTTC
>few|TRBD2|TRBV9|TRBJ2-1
CASSEILAGAYNEQFF
TGTGCCAGCAGCGAGATACTAGCGGGGGCCTACAATGAGCAGTTCTTC